The 30 T cell receptor beta chains presented below share a single source sample, sequenced in a study of blood T cell repertoires in COVID-19. Clones were sequenced by immunoSEQ multiplex PCR, and TCRdb holds only the in-frame ones, with some missing. The repertoire consists of around 400,000 clones, with over 75% occurring once and the leading ten covering 2.3%. The sequencing sample was made of peripheral blood. The receptors shown here come from a woman aged 55-75 years with COVID-19, enrolled during active disease.

V usage is TRBV28 and J usage is TRBJ1-2, with a weak D call TRBD1 (5 bases). There are 13 residues in the CDR3. The V and J ends lost 2 bases and 4 bases respectively, with 8 bases between them. Germline V gene data show CDR1 as MDHEN and CDR2 as SYDVKM. The chain's CDR3 is CASSLRGIYGYTF. The CDR3 nucleotides are TGTGCCAGCAGTTTAAGGGGCATCTATGGCTACACCTTC.

CDR3 DNA: TGCGCCAGCAGCCCCCAAGGGCAGGGGTCCAACACTGAAGCTTTCTTT. Translated: CASSPQGQGSNTEAFF. The gene calls are TRBV5-1 and TRBJ1-1; a weak D match, TRBD1 (6 bases). V lost 4 bases and J lost 2, with 18 bases in between. The CDR3 loop spans 16 amino acids. Per the germline V gene, CDR1 is SGHRS and CDR2 is YFSETQ.

The J gene is TRBJ1-2, the V gene TRBV5-4; D unclear. Germline V CDR1 and CDR2: SGHNT, YYREEE (reference sequence). The CDR3 is 15 residues long. V was trimmed by 6 bases and J by 0 bases, leaving 15 bases between them. The CDR3 region has the DNA TGTGCCAGCACACCGGGAGGCAGAGCTAACTATGGCTACACCTTC. It translates to CASTPGGRANYGYTF.

The CDR3 DNA follows: TGTGCCAGCAGTATCCCTCTCCCTTACAGGGCCCAAGAGACCCAGTACTTC. This sequence encodes CASSIPLPYRAQETQYF. The rearrangement uses TRBV28 and TRBJ2-5; a possible D gene is TRBD1 (6 bases). CDR3 length: 17 amino acids. V dropped 5 bases and J dropped 1 base, with 20 bases sitting between them. CDR1 and CDR2 from the germline V gene are MDHEN and SYDVKM.

The chain is built from TRBV4-2 and TRBJ1-2; 12 bases fit TRBD1. Germline trimming cut 1 base from V and 8 bases from J; bases unmatched to any gene: 14. The germline CDR1 and CDR2 sequences are LGHNA and YNFKEQ. This CDR3 has 18 amino acids. The CDR3 spells CASSQGFRDRGPSQGYTF. Here the CDR3 DNA reads TGTGCCAGCAGCCAAGGTTTTCGGGACAGGGGGCCGTCTCAAGGCTACACCTTC.

This rearrangement joins TRBV9 to TRBJ2-3; 7 bases agree with TRBD2. Germline V gene sequence: CDR1 SGDLS, CDR2 YYNGEE. Unmatched junction bases numbered 7, after V lost 3 bases and J lost 3 bases. This CDR3 spans 15 amino acids. As DNA, the CDR3 is TGTGCCAGCAGCGGCCAGGGTAGCGGGACAGATACGCAGTATTTT. Residues: CASSGQGSGTDTQYF.

The CDR3 bases are TGTGCCTGGACCGGCGGGAACAGGAAGAATGAAAAACTGTTTTTT. As protein: CAWTGGNRKNEKLFF. The V call is TRBV30, the J call TRBJ1-4, with D possibly TRBD1 on 5 matching bases. Germline loops: CDR1 GTSNPN, CDR2 SVGIG (reference sequence). The germline V and J ends were trimmed by 4 bases and 5 bases, with 17 bases remaining between them. There are 15 residues in the CDR3.

V is TRBV5-1 and J is TRBJ2-7; D is perhaps TRBD1 (5 bases). Germline CDR1 and CDR2: SGHRS and YFSETQ. CDR3 size: 14 residues. V was pared by 3 bases and J by 5 bases, with 15 bases between. CDR3 DNA: TGCGCCAGCAGCTCAGGGTGGGTAGGCGACGAGCAGTACTTC. Its protein is CASSSGWVGDEQYF.

The chain couples TRBV6-5 to TRBJ2-2, with a tentative D call TRBD2 (7 bases). This CDR3 contains 15 residues. V lost 2 bases to trimming and J lost 11 bases, with 18 bases between them. Germline CDR1 is MNHEY and CDR2 is SVGAGI. CDR3 bases: TGTGCCAGCAGTTACAAGTGGGGGGGCCTCGGAGAGCTGTTTTTT. Amino acid sequence: CASSYKWGGLGELFF.

The V gene is TRBV7-3, the J gene TRBJ2-3, with D unclear. The V end lost 0 bases, the J end lost 2 bases, and 9 bases lay between the germline ends. Germline V gene sequence: CDR1 SGHTA, CDR2 FQGTGA. This CDR3 region has 15 residues. The CDR3, as DNA: TGTGCCAGCAGCTTAACCTCCAGTCTCACAGATACGCAGTATTTT. It yields the protein CASSLTSSLTDTQYF.

The chain couples TRBV7-9 to TRBJ2-1; a weak D match, TRBD2 (6 bases). Trimming pared 1 base from V and 10 bases from J, leaving 17 bases between. This CDR3 contains 15 residues. The germline V gene encodes CDR1 SEHNR and CDR2 FQNEAQ (reference sequence). The CDR3 coding sequence is TGTGCCAGCAGCTTAGACCAGGCAGGGAGGCGAGAGCAGTTCTTC. This sequence encodes CASSLDQAGRREQFF. Full variable domain (outside the CDR3, taken from reference TRBV7-9 and TRBJ2-1): DTGVSQNPRHKITKRGQNVTFRCDPISEHNRLYWYRQTLGQGPEFLTYFQNEAQLEKSRLLSDRFSAERPKGSFSTLEIQRTEQGDSAMYLCASSLDQAGRREQFFGPGTRLTVL.

J is TRBJ2-1 and V is TRBV27, with 7 bases lining up with TRBD1. Germline V gene data show CDR1 as MNHEY and CDR2 as SMNVEV (reference sequence). This CDR3 has 14 residues. V was pared by 6 bases and J by 4 bases, with 6 bases of the junction left unmatched. The CDR3: CASRPGTVYNEQFF. Here the CDR3 DNA reads TGTGCCAGCAGACCCGGGACAGTATACAATGAGCAGTTCTTC.

The genes are TRBV20-1 and TRBJ2-5; 7 bases line up with TRBD1. This CDR3 spans 11 amino acids. V gave up 6 bases and J gave up 5 bases; unmatched junction bases: 3. Per germline, CDR1 DFQATT and CDR2 SNEGSKA (reference sequence). DNA for the CDR3: TGCAGTGCGGACAGGCGGGAGACCCAGTACTTC. Residues: CSADRRETQYF.

The chain joins TRBV7-3 to TRBJ1-2; D is possibly TRBD1 (6 bases). This CDR3 is built from 15 residues. The germline CDR1 and CDR2 sequences are SGHTA and FQGTGA. The V end was cut by 5 bases, the J end by 2 bases, with 15 bases between. CDR3 nucleotide sequence: TGTGCCAGCAGCCTATCGGGGGGGCTAAACTATGGCTACACCTTC. This gives the protein CASSLSGGLNYGYTF. Variable domain in full (rest from reference TRBV7-3 and TRBJ1-2): GAGVSQTPSNKVTEKGKYVELRCDPISGHTALYWYRQSLGQGPEFLIYFQGTGAADDSGLPNDRFFAVRPEGSVSTLKIQRTERGDSAVYLCASSLSGGLNYGYTFGSGTRLTVV.

V usage is TRBV5-5 and J usage is TRBJ1-3; D perhaps matches TRBD1 (5 bases). The CDR3 loop spans 17 amino acids. Trimming shortened V by 4 bases and J by 0 bases, and 17 bases separated the two germline ends. The V gene's germline CDR1 is SGHKS and CDR2 YYEKEE (reference sequence). The CDR3 loop is CASSRKDRNYSGNTIYF. CDR3 coding DNA: TGTGCCAGCAGCCGAAAAGACAGAAATTACTCTGGAAACACCATATATTTT.

The J gene is TRBJ1-2, the V gene TRBV6-5, with 7 nucleotides matching TRBD1. V gave up 5 bases and J gave up 4 bases; unmatched junction bases: 7. Germline loops: CDR1 MNHEY, CDR2 SVGAGI. This CDR3 has 14 amino acids. CDR3: CASSHNRGSYGYTF. As DNA, the CDR3 is TGTGCCAGCAGTCATAACAGGGGCTCCTATGGCTACACCTTC.

This clone occurred once. The chain couples TRBV5-1 to TRBJ1-3, with D possibly TRBD1 on 5 matching bases. Germline V gene lookup returns CDR1 SGHRS and CDR2 YFSETQ. This CDR3 contains 16 residues. V lost 4 bases to trimming and J lost 1 base, with 15 bases between them. The CDR3 DNA sequence: TGCGCCAGCAGCCGGGGGGAGAGGACGTCTGGAAACACCATATATTTT. Translated, it gives CASSRGERTSGNTIYF.

The chain joins TRBV6-1 to TRBJ2-7; 8 bases agree with TRBD1. CDR3 length: 16 amino acids. The germline V gene encodes CDR1 MNHNS and CDR2 SASEGT. J gave up 4 bases and V 4 bases, and 12 bases lay outside the gene matches. This CDR3 is CASSANRGKGEYEQYF. Written as DNA, the CDR3 is TGTGCCAGCAGTGCAAACAGGGGGAAAGGGGAGTACGAGCAGTACTTC.

The gene calls are TRBV5-4 and TRBJ1-3; TRBD1 matches 9 bases. The CDR3 contains 14 residues. V gave up 2 bases and J gave up 10 bases; unmatched junction bases: 7. Germline CDR1 is SGHNT and CDR2 is YYREEE (reference sequence). CDR3 region: CASSFGQGLGTIYF. The CDR3 DNA reads TGTGCCAGCAGCTTTGGACAGGGGCTAGGGACCATATATTTT.

The chain carries TRBV7-9 and TRBJ2-1; no clear D gene. Between the trimmed V and J ends, which lost 3 bases and 0 bases, there was a span of 3 bases. In germline, CDR1 is SEHNR, CDR2 FQNEAQ (reference sequence). This CDR3 is built from 13 residues. The CDR3 reads CASSFNSYNEQFF. The CDR3 DNA sequence: TGTGCCAGCAGCTTTAACTCCTACAATGAGCAGTTCTTC. The full variable domain, in which reference TRBV7-9 and TRBJ2-1 provide the parts outside the CDR3, is DTGVSQNPRHKITKRGQNVTFRCDPISEHNRLYWYRQTLGQGPEFLTYFQNEAQLEKSRLLSDRFSAERPKGSFSTLEIQRTEQGDSAMYLCASSFNSYNEQFFGPGTRLTVL.

This chain connects TRBV27 to TRBJ1-2, with D possibly being TRBD1 (5 bases). With 3 bases removed from V and 4 bases from J, the gap between germline ends came to 18 bases. The CDR3 is 16 residues long. Germline CDR1 reads MNHEY; CDR2 reads SMNVEV (reference sequence). Here the CDR3 reads CASSFLPGGSLYGYTF. CDR3 DNA sequence: TGTGCCAGCAGTTTCCTCCCCGGGGGGTCCCTCTATGGCTACACCTTC.

The chain couples TRBV15 to TRBJ2-1; 16 bases fit TRBD2. The V gene's germline CDR1 is LNHNV and CDR2 YYDKDF (reference sequence). With V trimmed by 1 base and J by 5 bases, 8 bases remained unmatched. The CDR3 is 19 amino acids. CDR3 sequence reads: CATSRGGTSGGALNNEQFF. DNA for the CDR3: TGTGCCACCAGCAGAGGAGGGACTAGCGGGGGGGCCTTGAACAATGAGCAGTTCTTC.

The chain carries TRBV14 and TRBJ2-3, with a tentative D call TRBD2 (6 bases). Germline values: CDR1 SGHDN, CDR2 FVKESK. This CDR3 has 15 amino acids. V lost 4 bases and J lost 0, with 11 bases in between. The CDR3 nucleotides are TGTGCCAGCAGCCTCGGGGGACCTAGCACAGATACGCAGTATTTT. Its translation: CASSLGGPSTDTQYF.

The chain links TRBV18 to TRBJ1-4, with 11 bases aligning to TRBD1. The germline V gene encodes CDR1 KGHSH and CDR2 LQKENI. The CDR3 runs 15 residues. With V trimmed by 5 bases and J by 6 bases, 5 bases remained unmatched. The DNA for the CDR3 is TGTGCCAGCTCAATCGGACAGGGGGCTCATGAAAAACTGTTTTTT. Translating gives CASSIGQGAHEKLFF.

The chain couples TRBV2 to TRBJ1-1; D gene ambiguous. The germline gives CDR1 SNHLY, CDR2 FYNNEI. Trimming took 2 bases from V and 10 from J, leaving 11 bases between them. This CDR3 is 12 amino acids long. CDR3 region: CASSELGYVAFF. As DNA, the CDR3 is TGTGCCAGCAGTGAACTAGGTTACGTAGCTTTCTTT. The whole variable domain, remainder taken from reference TRBV2 and TRBJ1-1, is EPEVTQTPSHQVTQMGQEVILRCVPISNHLYFYWYRQILGQKVEFLVSFYNNEISEKSEIFDDQFSVERPDGSNFTLKIRSTKLEDSAMYFCASSELGYVAFFGQGTRLTVV.

The chain combines TRBV5-5 with TRBJ1-5; no clear D gene. Germline V gene sequence: CDR1 SGHKS, CDR2 YYEKEE (reference sequence). The length of the CDR3 is 19 residues. The ends were cut back, 2 bases at V and 0 bases at J, with 21 bases in the middle. CDR3 in amino acids: CASSFRWQQNPYSNQPQHF. CDR3 nucleotide sequence: TGTGCCAGCAGCTTCAGGTGGCAGCAGAACCCCTATAGCAATCAGCCCCAGCATTTT.

The chain joins TRBV2 to TRBJ2-6; the match to TRBD1 covers 11 bases. The J segment lost 1 base and the V segment lost 6 bases, leaving 8 bases of the junction unmatched. This CDR3 is 18 amino acids long. Germline V gene sequence: CDR1 SNHLY, CDR2 FYNNEI. CDR3 loop: CASSFRDRGSSGANVLTF. CDR3 coding DNA: TGTGCCAGCAGCTTCCGGGACAGGGGGTCATCTGGGGCCAACGTCCTGACTTTC.

The genes are TRBV11-1 and TRBJ2-7; perhaps TRBD1 as D (5 bases). CDR1 is SGHAT and CDR2 is FQDESV in the germline V gene (reference sequence). The CDR3 has 15 residues. V lost 1 base and J 2 bases, leaving 12 bases between the germline ends. The CDR3 loop is CASSLGGQTAYEQYF. CDR3 DNA: TGTGCCAGCAGCTTAGGAGGTCAGACAGCCTACGAGCAGTACTTC.

The chain carries TRBV21-1 and TRBJ1-2. TRBV21-1 is described as a pseudogene. The CDR3 length is 14 residues. The DNA of the CDR3 is TGTGCCAGCAGGGGAGACACCTCTAACTATGGCTACACCTTC. It translates to CASRGDTSNYGYTF.

The chain employs TRBV19 and TRBJ1-5; D ambiguous. CDR3 length: 14 amino acids. The V end was cut by 3 bases, the J end by 0 bases, with 6 bases between. From germline, CDR1 is LNHDA and CDR2 SQIVND (reference sequence). The CDR3 region is CASSIQVSNQPQHF. CDR3 sequence (DNA): TGTGCCAGTAGTATCCAGGTTAGCAATCAGCCCCAGCATTTT.